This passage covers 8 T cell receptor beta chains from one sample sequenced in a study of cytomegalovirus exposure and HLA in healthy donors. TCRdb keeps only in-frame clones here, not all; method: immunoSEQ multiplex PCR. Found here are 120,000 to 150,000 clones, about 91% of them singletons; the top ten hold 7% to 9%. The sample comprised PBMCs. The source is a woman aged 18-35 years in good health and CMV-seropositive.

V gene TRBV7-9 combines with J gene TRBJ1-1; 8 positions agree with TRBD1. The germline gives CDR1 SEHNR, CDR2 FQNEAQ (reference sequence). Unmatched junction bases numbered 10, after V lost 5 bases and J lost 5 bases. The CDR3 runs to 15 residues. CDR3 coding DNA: TGTGCCAGCAGCCCCCGGACAGGGTCGGGGACTGAAGCTTTCTTT. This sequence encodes CASSPRTGSGTEAFF.

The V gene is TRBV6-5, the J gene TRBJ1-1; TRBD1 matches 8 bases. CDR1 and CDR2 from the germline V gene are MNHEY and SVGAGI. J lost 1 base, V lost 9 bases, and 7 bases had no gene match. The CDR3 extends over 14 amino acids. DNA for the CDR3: TGTGCCAGTATGACAGGGGTGGGGAACACTGAAGCTTTCTTT. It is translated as CASMTGVGNTEAFF.

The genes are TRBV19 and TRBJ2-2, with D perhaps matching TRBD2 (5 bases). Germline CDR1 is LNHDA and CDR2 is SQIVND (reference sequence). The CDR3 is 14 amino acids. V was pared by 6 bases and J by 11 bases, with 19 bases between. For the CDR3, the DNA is TGTGCCAGTAGCCAGGCGGACTGGCCGCCCGAGCTGTTTTTT. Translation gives CASSQADWPPELFF.

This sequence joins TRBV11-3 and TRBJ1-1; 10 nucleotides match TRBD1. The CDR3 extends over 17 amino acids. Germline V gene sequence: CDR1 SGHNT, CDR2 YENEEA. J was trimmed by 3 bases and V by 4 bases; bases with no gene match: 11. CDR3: CASSSLGQGVADTEAFF. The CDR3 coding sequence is TGTGCCAGCAGCTCCCTCGGACAGGGGGTTGCGGACACTGAAGCTTTCTTT.

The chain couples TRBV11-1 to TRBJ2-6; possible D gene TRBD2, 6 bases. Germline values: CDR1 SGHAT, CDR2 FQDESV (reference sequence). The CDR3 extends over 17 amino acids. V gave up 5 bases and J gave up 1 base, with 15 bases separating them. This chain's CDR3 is CASSQPGDPSGANVLTF. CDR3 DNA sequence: TGTGCCAGCAGCCAGCCGGGAGACCCGTCTGGGGCCAACGTCCTGACTTTC.

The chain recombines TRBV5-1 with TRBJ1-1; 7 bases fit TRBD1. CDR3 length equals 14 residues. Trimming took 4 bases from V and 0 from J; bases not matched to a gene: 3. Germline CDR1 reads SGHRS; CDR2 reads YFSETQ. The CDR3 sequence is CASSGQAVNTEAFF. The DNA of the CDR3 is TGCGCCAGCAGCGGACAGGCGGTGAACACTGAAGCTTTCTTT.

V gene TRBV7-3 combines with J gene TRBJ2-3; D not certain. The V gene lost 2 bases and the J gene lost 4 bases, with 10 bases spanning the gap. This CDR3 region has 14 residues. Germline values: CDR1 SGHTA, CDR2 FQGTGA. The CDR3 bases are TGTGCCAGCAGCTTACTATCAGGATCAGATACGCAGTATTTT. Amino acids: CASSLLSGSDTQYF.

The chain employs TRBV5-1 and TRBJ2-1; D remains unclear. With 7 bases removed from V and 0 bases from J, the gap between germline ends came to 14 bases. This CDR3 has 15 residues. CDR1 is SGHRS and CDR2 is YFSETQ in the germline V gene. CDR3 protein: CASSITGNSYNEQFF. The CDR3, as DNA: TGCGCCAGCTCTATAACGGGTAACTCCTACAATGAGCAGTTCTTC.